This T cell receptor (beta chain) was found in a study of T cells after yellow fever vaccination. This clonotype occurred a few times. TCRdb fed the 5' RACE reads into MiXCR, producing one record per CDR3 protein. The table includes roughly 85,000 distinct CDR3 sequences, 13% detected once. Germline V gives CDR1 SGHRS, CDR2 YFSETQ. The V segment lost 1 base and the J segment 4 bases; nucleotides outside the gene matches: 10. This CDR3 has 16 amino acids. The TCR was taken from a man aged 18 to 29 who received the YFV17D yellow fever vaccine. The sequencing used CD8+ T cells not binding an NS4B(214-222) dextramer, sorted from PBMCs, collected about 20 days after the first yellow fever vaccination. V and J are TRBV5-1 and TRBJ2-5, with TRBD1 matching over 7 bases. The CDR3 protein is CASSLSSQGWAETQYF. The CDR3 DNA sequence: TGCGCCAGCAGCTTGAGTTCACAGGGGTGGGCAGAGACCCAGTACTTC.